The 22 T cell receptor beta chains below come from one sample, sequenced in a study of shared clonotypes between healthy human individuals (dated by TCRdb to the early 2020s). Library method: the immunoSEQ multiplex PCR assay. Not all clones reach the TCRdb copy of this immuneACCESS table, which keeps in-frame sequences only. Checked studies attribute under half of the gap to unresolved V genes and leave the rest unexplained. The sample table holds about 2.1 million clones, of which about 93% were seen once. The ten most abundant clones make up more than 1.5% of the sample. CD8 naive samples were obtained by positive selection for CCR7 among CD45RO-negative cells, yielding a CD45RA+CCR7+ population from which TemRA cells were excluded. The specimen was naive CD8+ T cells from PBMCs. What this sample's cell subset or site label stands for: CD45RA+CCR7+. The receptors were sampled from a man aged 18-30 years in good health. Some clones in this sample may be carry-over from other donors' samples.

This clone was observed once. The CDR3 sequence is CASSEAHWTETYNEQFF. As DNA, the CDR3 is TGTGCCAGCAGTGAAGCCCACTGGACCGAGACCTACAATGAGCAGTTCTTC. The chain carries TRBV6-1 and TRBJ2-1; D gene uncertain. Germline V lookup: CDR1 MNHNS, CDR2 SASEGT. The ends were cut back, 0 bases at V and 2 bases at J, with 14 bases in the middle. The CDR3 is 17 residues long.

This chain links TRBV6-5 with TRBJ1-4; a possible D gene is TRBD1 (5 bases). Trimming took off 5 bases at V and 0 bases at J, with 10 bases between the two ends. CDR1 is MNHEY, CDR2 SVGAGI, per germline. The CDR3 is made up of 15 amino acids. The CDR3: CASSPQGTTNEKLFF. CDR3 nucleotide sequence: TGTGCCAGCAGTCCGCAGGGAACAACTAATGAAAAACTGTTTTTT.

The table lists this clone with a count of one. The rearrangement uses TRBV7-9 and TRBJ1-2; D gene unclear. Germline V CDR1 and CDR2: SEHNR, FQNEAQ (reference sequence). Trimming took 5 bases from V and 5 from J, leaving 12 bases between them. The CDR3 length is 13 residues. CDR3 sequence reads: CASSPWAEYGYTF. As DNA, the CDR3 is TGTGCCAGCAGCCCTTGGGCGGAATATGGCTACACCTTC.

V usage is TRBV11-2 and J usage is TRBJ2-2; a weak D match, TRBD2 (6 bases). The CDR3 spans 16 residues. With 2 bases removed from V and 1 base from J, the gap between germline ends came to 11 bases. Germline V CDR1 and CDR2: SGHAT, FQNNGV. CDR3 coding DNA: TGTGCCAGCAGCTTATATTCGCGGGAGAACACCGGGGAGCTGTTTTTT. Translating gives CASSLYSRENTGELFF.

This rearrangement joins TRBV10-2 to TRBJ2-3; 10 positions match TRBD2. The J segment lost 9 bases and the V segment lost 4 bases, leaving 10 bases of the junction unmatched. CDR1 WSHSY and CDR2 SAAADI come from the germline V gene. The CDR3 totals 15 residues. CDR3 bases: TGCGCCAGCAGTGGTCTAGCGGGAGTCCCTGGGACGCAGTATTTT. Protein product: CASSGLAGVPGTQYF.

The chain uses TRBV7-2 and TRBJ2-7, with D unresolved. Germline V CDR1 and CDR2: SGHTA, FQGNSA. CDR3 length: 15 residues. V shed 4 bases and J shed 4 bases, with 17 bases lying between them. DNA for the CDR3: TGTGCCAGCAGCTCGATCCCCGGGCCGGAATACGAGCAGTACTTC. Its protein is CASSSIPGPEYEQYF.

This chain connects TRBV10-1 to TRBJ2-3; 9 bases are shared with TRBD2. Unmatched junction bases numbered 11, after V lost 5 bases and J lost 8 bases. Per the germline V gene, CDR1 is WNHNN and CDR2 is SYGVQD (reference sequence). This CDR3 spans 15 amino acids. CDR3 DNA sequence: TGCGCCAGCAGTCCCCTGGCGGGAGGGCCAGGTACGCAGTATTTT. Amino acid sequence: CASSPLAGGPGTQYF.

The rearrangement links TRBV4-3 to TRBJ2-7; 8 bases map to TRBD1. Per the germline V gene, CDR1 is LGHNA and CDR2 is YSLEER. Trimming removed 3 bases from V and 1 base from J; junction bases left unmatched: 2. This CDR3 has 14 amino acids. The CDR3 region has the DNA TGCGCCAGCAGCCACGACAGGGGTTCCTACGAGCAGTACTTC. This gives the protein CASSHDRGSYEQYF.

The rearrangement uses TRBV28 and TRBJ1-6, with TRBD1 matching 8 bases. CDR3 length: 15 amino acids. Per germline, CDR1 MDHEN and CDR2 SYDVKM. Germline trimming cut 5 bases from V and 4 bases from J; bases unmatched to any gene: 4. CDR3 sequence (DNA): TGTGCCAGCAGTGCGGGACAGGAATATAATTCACCCCTCCACTTT. Its translation is CASSAGQEYNSPLHF.

CDR3 sequence: CASSSPLGGAIDEQYF. The DNA for the CDR3 is TGTGCCAGCAGCTCCCCCCTGGGGGGGGCGATAGACGAGCAGTACTTC. The chain has TRBV7-9 and TRBJ2-7; possibly TRBD2 for D (7 bases). V was cut by 4 bases and J by 5 bases, with 21 bases left in between. This CDR3 spans 16 amino acids. The germline V gene has CDR1 SEHNR and CDR2 FQNEAQ (reference sequence).

This chain connects TRBV28 to TRBJ2-7; D might be TRBD2 (5 bases). V lost 3 bases, J lost 0 bases, and 9 bases lay in between. Germline V gives CDR1 MDHEN, CDR2 SYDVKM. There are 14 residues in the CDR3. CDR3 sequence: CASSFAGLSYEQYF. CDR3 nucleotide sequence: TGTGCCAGCAGTTTCGCGGGTCTCTCCTACGAGCAGTACTTC. The full variable domain, rest sourced from reference TRBV28 and TRBJ2-7, is DVKVTQSSRYLVKRTGEKVFLECVQDMDHENMFWYRQDPGLGLRLIYFSYDVKMKEKGDIPEGYSVSREKKERFSLILESASTNQTSMYLCASSFAGLSYEQYFGPGTRLTVT.

The rearrangement joins TRBV5-1 to TRBJ1-3, with 8 positions matching TRBD1. The germline V gene encodes CDR1 SGHRS and CDR2 YFSETQ. V shed 4 bases, J shed 2 bases, and the junction held 5 bases outside the gene matches. This CDR3 has 15 residues. The CDR3 DNA reads TGCGCCAGCAGCAACGACAGGGGTCCTGGAAACACCATATATTTT. Amino acid sequence: CASSNDRGPGNTIYF.

Turning to this clone: Other DNA sequences within the sample encode an identical CDR3. This chain joins TRBV4-3 and TRBJ2-2, with D uncertain. The CDR3 extends over 15 amino acids. V dropped 0 bases and J dropped 1 base, with 6 bases sitting between them. Per germline, CDR1 LGHNA and CDR2 YSLEER. CDR3 nucleotides: TGCGCCAGCAGCCAAGATAGGCGGAACACCGGGGAGCTGTTTTTT. Translated: CASSQDRRNTGELFF.

The chain uses TRBV9 and TRBJ2-1; D gene uncertain. Germline assignment: CDR1 SGDLS and CDR2 YYNGEE. Trimming pared 3 bases from V and 0 bases from J, leaving 19 bases between. The CDR3 contains 18 residues. The CDR3 DNA is TGTGCCAGCAGCGAGCCCCTGGGCGGCGGAAGCTCCTACAATGAGCAGTTCTTC. Its protein is CASSEPLGGGSSYNEQFF. Based on the CDR3 plus reference TRBV9 and TRBJ2-1, the full variable domain is DSGVTQTPKHLITATGQRVTLRCSPRSGDLSVYWYQQSLDQGLQFLIQYYNGEERAKGNILERFSAQQFPDLHSELNLSSLELGDSALYFCASSEPLGGGSSYNEQFFGPGTRLTVL.

The rearrangement joins TRBV4-3 to TRBJ2-1; 7 nucleotides line up with TRBD1. CDR3 size: 15 residues. The V gene end was trimmed by 4 bases and the J gene end by 4 bases; junction bases not matched to a gene: 7. Germline lookup yields CDR1 LGHNA and CDR2 YSLEER. CDR3 sequence reads: CASSPQQGNYNEQFF. CDR3 bases: TGCGCCAGCAGCCCCCAACAGGGGAATTACAATGAGCAGTTCTTC.

This chain uses TRBV7-3 with TRBJ1-1, with D possibly being TRBD1 (5 bases). The CDR3 contains 14 residues. Germline CDR1 and CDR2: SGHTA and FQGTGA. V gave up 5 bases and J gave up 4 bases, with 14 bases separating them. The CDR3 sequence is CASSPTGRSTEAFF. For the CDR3, the DNA is TGTGCCAGCAGCCCGACGGGGCGAAGCACTGAAGCTTTCTTT.

V gene TRBV5-1 combines with J gene TRBJ1-4; D is unresolved. The CDR3 runs to 13 residues. Germline values: CDR1 SGHRS, CDR2 YFSETQ. The V end lost 0 bases, the J end lost 8 bases, and 8 bases lay between the germline ends. The CDR3 region is CASSLGGGEKLFF. The CDR3 region has the DNA TGCGCCAGCAGCTTGGGTGGCGGGGAAAAACTGTTTTTT.

The J gene is TRBJ2-5, the V gene TRBV7-9; the D gene could be TRBD1 or TRBD2 (5 bases each). The CDR3 loop spans 15 amino acids. Germline-derived CDR1 and CDR2 are SEHNR and FQNEAQ (reference sequence). V lost 2 bases and J lost 2, with 12 bases in between. CDR3 DNA sequence: TGTGCCAGCAGCTTACCGGGGACGATTCAAGAGACCCAGTACTTC. This encodes CASSLPGTIQETQYF.

V usage is TRBV18 and J usage is TRBJ2-5; 7 bases map to TRBD2. This CDR3 is 17 amino acids long. V was pared by 1 base and J by 2 bases, with 10 bases of the junction left unmatched. The germline V gene encodes CDR1 KGHSH and CDR2 LQKENI. The CDR3 is CASSPLGSGKAQETQYF. The CDR3 DNA follows: TGTGCCAGCTCACCACTCGGGAGCGGGAAAGCTCAAGAGACCCAGTACTTC.

This clone was counted a single time. The V gene is TRBV10-3, the J gene TRBJ2-3; D unclear. With 8 bases removed from V and 4 bases from J, the gap between germline ends came to 4 bases. CDR1 is ENHRY and CDR2 is SYGVKD in the germline V gene. There are 10 residues in the CDR3. The CDR3 nucleotides are TGTGCCATCCGATCAGATACGCAGTATTTT. This translates into CAIRSDTQYF.

This chain connects TRBV6-1 to TRBJ1-1, with TRBD1 matching 9 bases. Per the germline V gene, CDR1 is MNHNS and CDR2 is SASEGT. The CDR3 is made up of 15 amino acids. The trim removed 7 bases at V and 1 base at J, leaving 7 bases unmatched. The CDR3 sequence: CASTPTGGKNTEAFF. CDR3 bases: TGTGCCAGCACCCCCACAGGGGGCAAGAACACTGAAGCTTTCTTT.

The rearrangement links TRBV9 to TRBJ2-1; 12 bases line up with TRBD1. Losses at the gene ends were 3 bases for V and 4 bases for J; bases not matched to a gene: 14. The CDR3 covers 19 residues. The germline V gene encodes CDR1 SGDLS and CDR2 YYNGEE. CDR3 loop: CASSGGRDRGPARYNEQFF. Here the CDR3 DNA reads TGTGCCAGCAGCGGCGGGCGGGACAGGGGGCCAGCACGGTACAATGAGCAGTTCTTC.